The 10 T cell receptor delta chains reported below all come from one sample, sequenced in a study of gamma-delta chains in newborns, infants, children. TCRdb re-called the reads through CATT. The sample holds about 1,500 delta-chain clones, around 8% seen once. Sequencing was done on a sample of blood. These receptors all come from a child who was a newborn, infant or young child, either healthy, febrile or measles-vaccinated (not recorded which).

This clone has just a few counts. With only one base between it and a far larger clone, this is likely a read error. The sample has other DNA sequences that encode this CDR3 too. This chain uses TRDV2 with TRDJ2, with 8 bases fitting TRDD3. Germline V gives CDR1 GEAIGNYY, CDR2 EKD. V gave up 3 bases and J gave up 0 bases; unmatched junction bases: 8. The CDR3 spans 17 residues. CDR3 sequence reads: CACDPTGGRPLTAQLFF. In DNA form, the CDR3 reads TGTGCCTGTGACCCTACTGGGGGGCGGCCTTTGACAGCACAACTCTTCTTT.

Notes on this clone: A read error likely explains why the TCRdb protein, taken from a much larger clone, differs from this DNA's translation at residue 3; the protein shown is translated from the DNA. J is TRDJ3 and V is TRDV2; 7 positions agree with TRDD3. Germline V gene lookup returns CDR1 GEAIGNYY and CDR2 EKD. This CDR3 region has 18 residues. The CDR3, as DNA: TGTGCCCGTGACACCTGGGGGGCAAGCTCCTGGGACACCCGACAGATGTTTTTC. As protein: CARDTWGASSWDTRQMFF.

In regard to this clone: The likely explanation is a read error, given a far larger clone one base away. This specimen includes other DNA sequences encoding the same CDR3. The chain couples TRDV1 to TRDJ1; TRDD3 matches at 9 bases. The CDR3 runs 19 residues. Germline V lookup: CDR1 TSWWSYY, CDR2 QGS. The CDR3 sequence: CALGEGWAGIRPYTDKLIF. The CDR3 coding sequence is TGTGCCCTTGGGGAAGGATGGGCGGGGATACGCCCTTACACCGATAAACTCATCTTT.

Regarding this clone: The protein TCRdb lists belongs to a much larger clone and differs from this DNA's translation at residue 15, which points to a read error; the protein shown is made from the DNA. V and J are TRDV2 and TRDJ3, with 10 positions matching TRDD3. In germline, CDR1 is GEAIGNYY, CDR2 EKD. CDR3 length: 19 amino acids. The CDR3 region has the DNA TGTGCCTGTGACATACTGGGGGATTCCAGCTCCTGGGACACCCAACAGATGTTTTTC. Translating it yields CACDILGDSSSWDTQQMFF.

This clone was recorded a few times. TCRdb shows a much larger clone's protein in place of this DNA's translation, and the two differ at residue 3, likely through a read error; the protein shown is translated from the DNA. The CDR3 loop is CARDPVLGASSWDTRQMFF. CDR3 DNA sequence: TGTGCCCGTGACCCTGTACTGGGGGCAAGCTCCTGGGACACCCGACAGATGTTTTTC. The V and J genes are TRDV2 and TRDJ3; 8 nucleotides align to TRDD3. The germline gives CDR1 GEAIGNYY, CDR2 EKD. The CDR3 sequence is 19 residues long.

This clone counts as medium-sized. The sample carries other DNA sequences with the same CDR3. V and J are TRDV2 and TRDJ1; 8 nucleotides align to TRDD3. Germline V lookup: CDR1 GEAIGNYY, CDR2 EKD. This CDR3 spans 15 amino acids. The V segment lost 5 bases and the J segment 1 base; nucleotides outside the gene matches: 8. The CDR3 region has the DNA TGTGCCTGTGGAGGGTGGGATACGGGCACCGATAAACTCATCTTT. This translates into CACGGWDTGTDKLIF.

Points on this clone: At residue 11, the TCRdb protein departs from the DNA translation, so the protein shown here was derived from the DNA itself. The rearrangement uses TRDV2 and TRDJ1; TRDD3 matches at 8 bases. Looked up from germline, CDR1 is GEAIGNYY and CDR2 is EKD. The CDR3 is 15 amino acids. In nucleotides, the CDR3 is TGTGCCTGTGGAGGGTGGGATACGGGCACCGAGAAACTCATCTTT. Translating it yields CACGGWDTGTEKLIF.

On this clone: The protein TCRdb lists belongs to a much larger clone and differs from this DNA's translation at residue 3, which points to a read error; the protein shown is made from the DNA. The chain carries TRDV2 and TRDJ2; 9 bases line up with TRDD3. CDR1 GEAIGNYY and CDR2 EKD come from the germline V gene. The CDR3 loop spans 18 amino acids. The CDR3: CARDPLGDGMALTAQLFF. The CDR3, as DNA: TGTGCCCGTGACCCTCTGGGGGATGGGATGGCTTTGACAGCACAACTCTTCTTT.

In its sample, this clone was seen a few times. TCRdb's entry gives the protein of a much larger clone, which mismatches this DNA's translation at residue 15, likely from a read error; the protein reported here is translated from the DNA. J is TRDJ1 and V is TRDV1, with 8 nucleotides matching TRDD3. The CDR3 is 20 residues long. Trimming cost V 6 bases and J 5 bases; bases outside gene matches: 26. Per germline, CDR1 TSWWSYY and CDR2 QGS. This CDR3 reads CALGAPFVGAEYWGVDKLIF. DNA for the CDR3: TGTGCTCTTGGCGCACCGTTCGTTGGGGCCGAGTACTGGGGGGTGGATAAACTCATCTTT.

As to this clone: The TCRdb protein comes from a much larger clone and disagrees with this DNA's translation at residue 10, likely due to a read error; the protein given here is derived from the DNA. The chain carries TRDV2 and TRDJ3; the match to TRDD3 covers 7 bases. With V trimmed by 0 bases and J by 2 bases, 6 bases remained unmatched. Germline values: CDR1 GEAIGNYY, CDR2 EKD. This CDR3 spans 18 amino acids. CDR3 DNA sequence: TGTGCCTGTGACACCCTGGGGGGTAGCGCCTGGGACACCCGACAGATGTTTTTC. Translating it yields CACDTLGGSAWDTRQMFF.